This T cell receptor beta chain emerged from a study of Graves' ophthalmopathy and Graves' hyperthyroidism. Study overall: Peripheral blood samples were taken at initial diagnosis, before any treatment.

Amplification from RNA transcripts yielded the TCR beta CDR3 regions. The first round was an RT-PCR with HTBI primers, and the second round was a multiplex PCR. MiXCR was run by TCRdb on the multiplex PCR reads, yielding one entry per CDR3 protein. The data hold 600,000 to 650,000 distinct CDR3 sequences, with 22% observed a single time. V shed 0 bases and J shed 9 bases, with 11 bases lying between them. In germline, CDR1 is MDHEN, CDR2 SYDVKM. The length of the CDR3 is 13 residues. This clonotype was counted many times. Stable hyperthyroidism denotes an absence of ophthalmopathy throughout 18 months of follow-up. Aged 18 to 65, hyperthyroidism patients had been newly diagnosed, with under 2 months' duration.

This receptor was obtained from a woman between 18 and 29 years old with stable Graves' hyperthyroidism. Some clones in this sample may be carry-over from other donors' samples. This chain uses TRBV28 with TRBJ1-1, with D unclear. Specimen: peripheral blood. This chain's CDR3 is CASSLCPGCQAFF. The CDR3 DNA is TGTGCCAGCAGTTTATGCCCGGGTTGTCAAGCTTTCTTT.